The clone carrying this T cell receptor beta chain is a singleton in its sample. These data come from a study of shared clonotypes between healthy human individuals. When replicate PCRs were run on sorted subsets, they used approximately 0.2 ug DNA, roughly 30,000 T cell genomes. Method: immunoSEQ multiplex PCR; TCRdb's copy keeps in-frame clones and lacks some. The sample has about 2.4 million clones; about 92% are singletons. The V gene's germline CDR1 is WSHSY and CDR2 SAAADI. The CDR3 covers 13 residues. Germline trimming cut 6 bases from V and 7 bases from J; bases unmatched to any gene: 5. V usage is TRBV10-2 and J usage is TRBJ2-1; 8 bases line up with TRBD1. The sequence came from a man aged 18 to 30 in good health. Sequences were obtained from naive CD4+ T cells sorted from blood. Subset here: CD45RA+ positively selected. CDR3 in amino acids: CASSGQGSNEQFF. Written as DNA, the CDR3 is TGCGCCAGCAGCGGACAGGGATCGAATGAGCAGTTCTTC.